Below, 21 T cell receptor beta chains from the same sample are listed, as sequenced in a study of T cells in Graves' hyperthyroidism and ophthalmopathy. Amplification yielded TCR beta CDR3 regions, with RNA transcripts as the source. The primer set for the first-round RT-PCR of the TCR CDR3 was HTBI. TCRdb itself ran the multiplex PCR reads through MiXCR, one entry per CDR3 protein. The sample includes under 350,000 distinct CDR3 sequences, approximately 17% of them seen just once. The sample comprised blood. All receptors come from a woman aged 60-70 years with Graves' ophthalmopathy.

The genes are TRBV19 and TRBJ1-5; D call uncertain. Germline V gives CDR1 LNHDA, CDR2 SQIVND (reference sequence). The CDR3 consists of 12 residues. V shed 5 bases and J shed 15 bases, with 17 bases lying between them. The CDR3 DNA reads as TGTGCCAGTAGTGCCAGGACGGGTGGATGGCATTTT. Amino acids: CASSARTGGWHF.

This clonotype was seen more than once but under ten times. This chain joins TRBV20-1 and TRBJ1-1; TRBD1 might be the D (5 bases). CDR3 length: 13 amino acids. Germline V gene lookup returns CDR1 DFQATT and CDR2 SNEGSKA (reference sequence). Trimming removed 6 bases at V and 6 bases at J, with 17 bases between. The DNA for the CDR3 is TGCAGTGCAAAACAGGTTCAAGGAGCTGAAGCTTTCTTT. Protein: CSAKQVQGAEAFF.

This clonotype was detected ten times or more. The V gene is TRBV20-1, the J gene TRBJ1-5, with a possible D match to TRBD1 (6 bases). There are 14 residues in the CDR3. Deletions cut 3 bases from V and 3 bases from J, with 12 bases between. CDR1 is DFQATT, CDR2 SNEGSKA, per germline (reference sequence). CDR3 nucleotide sequence: TGCAGTGCTAGTCCGGACAGTGTCAATCAGCCCCAGCATTTT. It translates to CSASPDSVNQPQHF.

For this clonotype: A much bigger clone sits one base away, suggesting this may be a read error. The rearrangement uses TRBV6-5 and TRBJ2-7; 11 nucleotides agree with TRBD1. TRBJ2-1 matches the DNA end more closely, so the J call is doubtful. The CDR3 contains 15 residues. CDR1 and CDR2 from the germline V gene are MNHEY and SVGAGI. CDR3 amino acids: CASSYADRGLYEQFF. The CDR3 nucleotides are TGTGCCAGCAGTTACGCGGACAGGGGGCTCTACGAGCAGTTCTTC.

This clonotype was detected many times. The chain has TRBV27 and TRBJ1-2; D may be TRBD1 (5 bases). With 3 bases removed from V and 4 bases from J, the gap between germline ends came to 12 bases. Germline V gene lookup returns CDR1 MNHEY and CDR2 SMNVEV (reference sequence). The CDR3 runs 14 residues. CDR3 amino acids: CASSFSQGFYGYTF. CDR3 nucleotides: TGTGCCAGCAGTTTTTCGCAGGGTTTCTATGGCTACACCTTC.

The table lists this clonotype with many counts. The gene calls are TRBV7-2 and TRBJ1-1, with a weak D call TRBD1 (5 bases). V shed 6 bases and J shed 2 bases, with 13 bases lying between them. The CDR3 length is 14 residues. Germline CDR1 SGHTA, CDR2 FQGNSA. DNA for the CDR3: TGTGCCAGCAGTACCGTAGGGGCTAACACTGAAGCTTTCTTT. As protein: CASSTVGANTEAFF.

This clonotype was picked up many times. The V and J genes are TRBV12-3 or TRBV12-4 and TRBJ2-5; 9 bases agree with TRBD1. The V gene end was trimmed by 7 bases and the J gene end by 5 bases; junction bases not matched to a gene: 17. This CDR3 comprises 17 residues. This CDR3 reads CASIPGQGRGYSETQYF. The CDR3, as DNA: TGTGCCAGCATTCCGGGACAGGGTCGAGGGTACTCGGAGACCCAGTACTTC.

This rearrangement joins TRBV19 to TRBJ1-2; D ambiguous. V shed 6 bases and J shed 1 base, with 12 bases lying between them. This CDR3 has 14 amino acids. Germline CDR1 LNHDA, CDR2 SQIVND (reference sequence). The CDR3 loop is CASRPDGYNYGYTF. CDR3 DNA: TGTGCCAGTAGACCCGACGGATATAACTATGGCTACACCTTC.

This clonotype has ten or more counts. This CDR3 reads CASSLGQGGSNTEAFF. In nucleotides, the CDR3 is TGTGCCAGCAGCCTAGGACAGGGTGGCTCGAACACTGAAGCTTTCTTT. V is TRBV7-9 and J is TRBJ1-1; 8 nucleotides match TRBD1. The CDR3 totals 16 residues. The V segment lost 5 bases and the J segment 1 base; nucleotides outside the gene matches: 9. Germline V lookup: CDR1 SEHNR, CDR2 FQNEAQ (reference sequence).

The chain combines TRBV20-1 with TRBJ1-3; D is undetermined. V was cut by 6 bases and J by 2 bases, with 8 bases left in between. The CDR3 has 12 amino acids. Germline-derived CDR1 and CDR2 are DFQATT and SNEGSKA (reference sequence). Here the CDR3 reads CSAYSPGNTIYF. The CDR3, as DNA: TGCAGTGCCTATTCCCCTGGAAACACCATATATTTT.

In its sample, this clonotype was seen many times. The chain employs TRBV28 and TRBJ2-1, with a weak D call TRBD2 (5 bases). Trimming removed 6 bases at V and 2 bases at J, with 20 bases between. This CDR3 is 17 amino acids long. Germline CDR1 is MDHEN and CDR2 is SYDVKM. The DNA for the CDR3 is TGTGCCAGCAGCGGGGATTTGTTGCCCTATACCTACAATGAGCAGTTCTTC. Amino acid sequence: CASSGDLLPYTYNEQFF.

Ten or more counts support this clonotype. The chain joins TRBV11-2 to TRBJ1-2; TRBD1 might be the D (5 bases). Trimming pared 6 bases from V and 1 base from J, leaving 9 bases between. In germline, CDR1 is SGHAT, CDR2 FQNNGV. The CDR3 is made up of 13 amino acids. CDR3 bases: TGTGCCAGCAGTCCCGACAGTAACTATGGCTACACCTTC. It is translated as CASSPDSNYGYTF.

With respect to this clonotype: This may be a read error: a much more frequent sequence differs by one nucleotide. The V gene is TRBV6-5, the J gene TRBJ2-1; no firm D call. Germline-derived CDR1 and CDR2 are MNHEY and SVGAGI. V lost 1 base and J lost 1, with 11 bases in between. The CDR3 contains 16 residues. The CDR3 sequence: CASSYLVGTSYNEQFF. In DNA, the CDR3 is TGTGCCAGCAGTTACTTGGTAGGAACTTCCTACAATGAGCAGTTCTTC.

The rearrangement joins TRBV4-1 to TRBJ1-5; D may be TRBD1 (5 bases). V lost 0 bases, J lost 1 base, and 13 bases lay in between. This CDR3 contains 17 residues. From germline, CDR1 is MGHRA and CDR2 YSYEKL. CDR3 amino acids: CASSQDRGTESNQPQHF. CDR3 DNA sequence: TGCGCCAGCAGCCAAGATCGGGGGACGGAAAGCAATCAGCCCCAGCATTTT.

In DNA, the CDR3 is TGTGCCAGCAGTTTATTAAGAGGACTAGCGGGAGGGCAAGGGTACAATGAGCAGTTCTTC. Amino acid sequence: CASSLLRGLAGGQGYNEQFF. The chain joins TRBV28 to TRBJ2-1, with 15 bases aligning to TRBD2. Germline assignment: CDR1 MDHEN and CDR2 SYDVKM. The CDR3 spans 20 residues. V dropped 1 base and J dropped 4; count of bases not matched to a gene: 11.

This clonotype has more than one count but fewer than ten. CDR3 protein: CSARAAGITGTTWAGANVLTF. In DNA, the CDR3 is TGCAGTGCTAGAGCCGCAGGAATTACCGGGACTACCTGGGCTGGGGCCAACGTCCTGACTTTC. The V call is TRBV20-1, the J call TRBJ2-6, with 7 nucleotides matching TRBD2. The CDR3 has 21 residues. Trimming cost V 1 base and J 2 bases; bases outside gene matches: 20. Germline assignment: CDR1 DFQATT and CDR2 SNEGSKA (reference sequence).

This clonotype was recorded many times. The chain is built from TRBV28 and TRBJ1-5, with no clear D. Germline-derived CDR1 and CDR2 are MDHEN and SYDVKM. CDR3 length: 14 amino acids. The V end lost 8 bases, the J end lost 5 bases, and 16 bases lay between the germline ends. The CDR3 sequence: CASCRRSSYQPQHF. The CDR3, as DNA: TGTGCCAGCTGCCGCCGGTCAAGTTATCAGCCCCAGCATTTT. The full variable domain, completed using reference TRBV28 and TRBJ1-5, is DVKVTQSSRYLVKRTGEKVFLECVQDMDHENMFWYRQDPGLGLRLIYFSYDVKMKEKGDIPEGYSVSREKKERFSLILESASTNQTSMYLCASCRRSSYQPQHFGDGTRLSIL.

This clonotype was recorded at least ten times. This chain joins TRBV10-3 and TRBJ2-6; the D call may be TRBD1 or TRBD2 (6 bases each). The CDR3 sequence is 15 residues long. CDR1 ENHRY and CDR2 SYGVKD come from the germline V gene. V lost 7 bases to trimming and J lost 3 bases, with 13 bases between them. Here the CDR3 DNA reads TGTGCCATCATGGGGGCGGGGAATGGGGCCAACGTCCTGACTTTC. It yields the protein CAIMGAGNGANVLTF.

The chain links TRBV19 to TRBJ2-5, with 7 bases fitting TRBD2. V shed 6 bases and J 1 base; nucleotides not matched to a gene: 8. Germline V lookup: CDR1 LNHDA, CDR2 SQIVND (reference sequence). The CDR3 has 15 residues. The CDR3 DNA reads as TGTGCCAGTAGATCGGCTAGCGGAGGCCAAGAGACCCAGTACTTC. Its protein is CASRSASGGQETQYF.

The sample holds many counts of this clonotype. CDR3 in amino acids: CASSRGLAEGTDTQYF. In nucleotides, the CDR3 is TGTGCCAGCAGCCGGGGACTAGCGGAGGGCACAGATACGCAGTATTTT. V and J are TRBV7-2 and TRBJ2-3; 11 positions match TRBD2. CDR3 length: 16 amino acids. V dropped 5 bases and J dropped 1; count of bases not matched to a gene: 5. CDR1 and CDR2 from the germline V gene are SGHTA and FQGNSA.

This clonotype was observed a handful of times. The chain carries TRBV9 and TRBJ2-2, with 7 bases aligning to TRBD2. The CDR3 has 15 amino acids. After removal of 0 bases from V and 7 bases from J, the junction contained 6 bases not matched to a gene. Per germline, CDR1 SGDLS and CDR2 YYNGEE. CDR3 coding DNA: TGTGCCAGCAGCGTAGCTGCGGGAGTCGACGGGGAGCTGTTTTTT. Amino acids: CASSVAAGVDGELFF.